The 20 T cell receptor beta chains listed next were all sequenced from one sample in a study of blood T cell repertoires in COVID-19. Some clones are missing from TCRdb's copy, which holds only in-frame ones; the method was immunoSEQ multiplex PCR. The sample consists of about 150,000 clones, 85% to 90% of them appearing once. Sequencing was carried out using peripheral blood. The receptors originated from a man between 18 and 35 years old with COVID-19, enrolled during active disease.

The chain employs TRBV24-1 and TRBJ2-2; no clear D. CDR3 length equals 15 residues. V was clipped by 4 bases and J by 8 bases, with 16 bases between them. Germline V CDR1 and CDR2: KGHDR, SFDVKD. The CDR3 sequence: CATSDPVGSAGELFF. In nucleotides, the CDR3 is TGTGCCACCAGTGACCCCGTTGGAAGCGCGGGGGAGCTGTTTTTT.

The rearrangement joins TRBV5-1 to TRBJ1-1; maybe TRBD1 (5 bases). The CDR3 is 13 amino acids. Germline CDR1 SGHRS, CDR2 YFSETQ. Trimming removed 1 base from V and 1 base from J, with 5 bases in between. CDR3 bases: TGCGCCAGCAGCTTGACAGGGAACACTGAAGCTTTCTTT. Protein product: CASSLTGNTEAFF.

CDR3 bases: TGTGCCAGCAGTTACCAGGGATATAATTCACCCCTCCACTTT. The encoded protein is CASSYQGYNSPLHF. The chain employs TRBV28 and TRBJ1-6; maybe TRBD1 (5 bases). Deletions cut 4 bases from V and 4 bases from J, with 8 bases between. Germline V lookup: CDR1 MDHEN, CDR2 SYDVKM. The CDR3 covers 14 residues.

The chain joins TRBV4-1 to TRBJ1-1; D is uncertain. The CDR3 length is 15 residues. Germline V gives CDR1 MGHRA, CDR2 YSYEKL. V lost 4 bases and J lost 0, with 12 bases in between. In nucleotides, the CDR3 is TGCGCCAGCAGCCCTAGGGCGGGAATGAACACTGAAGCTTTCTTT. It yields the protein CASSPRAGMNTEAFF.

V and J are TRBV12-3 or TRBV12-4 and TRBJ1-1; a possible D gene is TRBD1 (5 bases). V dropped 5 bases and J dropped 7 bases, with 8 bases sitting between them. The CDR3 covers 11 residues. In DNA, the CDR3 is TGTGCCAGCAGTCGACAGCTTGAAGCTTTCTTT. This encodes CASSRQLEAFF.

The CDR3 sequence: CASAGLAVTEQFF. CDR3 nucleotide sequence: TGTGCCAGCGCGGGACTAGCGGTAACTGAGCAGTTCTTC. The V call is TRBV6-5, the J call TRBJ2-1; 11 bases align to TRBD2. The CDR3 loop spans 13 amino acids. Trimming at V came to 8 bases and at J to 9 bases, leaving 6 bases not matched to a gene. Germline CDR1 is MNHEY and CDR2 is SVGAGI.

The gene calls are TRBV7-2 and TRBJ2-2; D perhaps matches TRBD2 (6 bases). Trimming shortened V by 1 base and J by 3 bases, and 9 bases separated the two germline ends. The germline CDR1 and CDR2 sequences are SGHTA and FQGNSA. The CDR3 contains 15 residues. The CDR3 DNA reads TGTGCCAGCAGCTTAGGGGACTGGTACACCGGGGAGCTGTTTTTT. It encodes CASSLGDWYTGELFF.

The chain has TRBV16 and TRBJ1-6, with D tentatively TRBD1 (5 bases). With 2 bases removed from V and 5 bases from J, the gap between germline ends came to 7 bases. The CDR3 spans 14 residues. The germline gives CDR1 KGHSY, CDR2 FQNENV. CDR3: CASSQPRDNSPLHF. The CDR3 bases are TGTGCCAGCAGCCAACCCAGGGATAATTCACCCCTCCACTTT.

The chain has TRBV11-3 and TRBJ2-5, with 8 bases that match TRBD2. Germline trimming cut 3 bases from V and 3 bases from J; bases unmatched to any gene: 3. Germline V lookup: CDR1 SGHNT, CDR2 YENEEA. There are 14 residues in the CDR3. The CDR3 loop is CASSFGTREETQYF. In DNA, the CDR3 is TGTGCCAGCAGCTTCGGGACTAGAGAAGAGACCCAGTACTTC.

CDR3 amino acids: CACTGIISYEQYF. DNA for the CDR3: TGTGCCTGTACCGGGATAATATCCTACGAGCAGTACTTC. V gene TRBV30 combines with J gene TRBJ2-7; a weak D match, TRBD2 (5 bases). The germline CDR1 and CDR2 sequences are GTSNPN and SVGIG (reference sequence). The V gene lost 6 bases and the J gene lost 1 base, with 13 bases spanning the gap. The length of the CDR3 is 13 residues.

The genes are TRBV28 and TRBJ2-5, with 11 bases identical to TRBD2. The CDR3 contains 16 residues. CDR1 and CDR2 (germline): MDHEN, SYDVKM. V lost 6 bases and J lost 5; bases outside the gene matches: 11. This CDR3 is CASSPTETSGAETQYF. The CDR3 bases are TGTGCCAGCAGCCCTACCGAGACTAGCGGGGCGGAGACCCAGTACTTC.

The chain is built from TRBV6-1 and TRBJ2-1; no clear D gene. Germline CDR1 MNHNS, CDR2 SASEGT. There are 13 residues in the CDR3. V shed 3 bases and J shed 4 bases, with 7 bases lying between them. The CDR3 coding sequence is TGTGCCAGCAGTGATGGCCAGTACAATGAGCAGTTCTTC. Translated, it gives CASSDGQYNEQFF.

The J gene is TRBJ2-3, the V gene TRBV6-2 or TRBV6-3; TRBD2 aligns across 11 bases. The germline gives CDR1 MNHEY, CDR2 SVGEGT. CDR3 length equals 17 residues. The V segment lost 0 bases and the J segment 6 bases; nucleotides outside the gene matches: 8. Here the CDR3 reads CASSYSIAGGPVDTQYF. The DNA of the CDR3 is TGTGCCAGCAGTTACTCGATAGCGGGAGGGCCGGTTGATACGCAGTATTTT.

The chain has TRBV11-2 and TRBJ2-7; possible D gene TRBD1, 6 bases. V lost 3 bases to trimming and J lost 3 bases, with 15 bases between them. The CDR3 runs 15 residues. The germline gives CDR1 SGHAT, CDR2 FQNNGV. The CDR3 nucleotides read TGTGCCAGCAGCTTTCTGGGGGCGCGGTTCTACGAGCAGTACTTC. As protein: CASSFLGARFYEQYF.

This chain joins TRBV4-1 and TRBJ1-2, with D maybe TRBD1 (5 bases). The CDR3 extends over 14 amino acids. Deletions cut 0 bases from V and 8 bases from J, with 13 bases between. In germline, CDR1 is MGHRA, CDR2 YSYEKL. The CDR3 here is CASSQDRGGLGYTF. CDR3 bases: TGCGCCAGCAGCCAAGATCGGGGGGGGTTGGGCTACACCTTC.

CDR3 loop: CASRESSGTGIYEQYF. The CDR3 DNA is TGTGCCAGCAGGGAATCTTCCGGGACAGGGATCTACGAGCAGTACTTC. V and J are TRBV6-6 and TRBJ2-7; TRBD1 agrees at 9 bases. The CDR3 loop spans 16 amino acids. The J segment lost 3 bases and the V segment lost 6 bases, leaving 12 bases of the junction unmatched. The germline gives CDR1 MNHNY, CDR2 SVGAGI (reference sequence).

CDR3 nucleotide sequence: TGTGCCAGCAGTTACAGACAGGGGGCGAAAACTGAAGCTTTCTTT. It specifies CASSYRQGAKTEAFF. This chain connects TRBV6-5 to TRBJ1-1, with 10 bases lining up with TRBD1. The CDR3 sequence is 15 residues long. Germline trimming cut 2 bases from V and 5 bases from J; bases unmatched to any gene: 5. Germline CDR1 and CDR2: MNHEY and SVGAGI.

The gene calls are TRBV21-1 and TRBJ1-5; the table calls TRBD1, which could not be checked here. TRBV21-1 is designated a pseudogene. There are 13 residues in the CDR3. CDR3: CASSKTGFQPQHF. The DNA of the CDR3 is TGTGCCAGCAGCAAGACAGGGTTTCAGCCCCAGCATTTT.

The gene calls are TRBV5-1 and TRBJ2-2; weak D call: TRBD2 (5 bases). The germline V gene has CDR1 SGHRS and CDR2 YFSETQ. This CDR3 comprises 16 residues. V was clipped by 0 bases and J by 0 bases, with 9 bases between them. The CDR3 here is CASSLGDYANTGELFF. As DNA, the CDR3 is TGCGCCAGCAGCTTGGGTGACTACGCGAACACCGGGGAGCTGTTTTTT.

CDR3 protein: CASSPLAAKRPLHF. The CDR3 region has the DNA TGTGCCAGCAGCCCTCTTGCGGCGAAAAGACCCCTCCACTTT. V gene TRBV14 combines with J gene TRBJ1-6; D uncertain. Deletions cut 4 bases from V and 12 bases from J, with 16 bases between. In germline, CDR1 is SGHDN, CDR2 FVKESK. This CDR3 comprises 14 residues.